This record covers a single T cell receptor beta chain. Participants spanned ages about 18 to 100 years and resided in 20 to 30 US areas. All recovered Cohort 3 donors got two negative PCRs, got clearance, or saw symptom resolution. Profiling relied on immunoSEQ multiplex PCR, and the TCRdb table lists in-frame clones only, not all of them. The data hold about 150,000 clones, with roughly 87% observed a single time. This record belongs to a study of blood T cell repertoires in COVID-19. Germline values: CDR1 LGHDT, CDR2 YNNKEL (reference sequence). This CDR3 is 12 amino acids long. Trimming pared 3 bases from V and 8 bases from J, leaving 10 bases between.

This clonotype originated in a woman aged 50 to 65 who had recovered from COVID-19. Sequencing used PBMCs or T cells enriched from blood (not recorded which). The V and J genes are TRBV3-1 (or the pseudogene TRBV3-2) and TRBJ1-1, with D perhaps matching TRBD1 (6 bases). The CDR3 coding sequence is TGTGCCAGCAGCCAGCCCGGGACAGAAGCTTTCTTT. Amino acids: CASSQPGTEAFF.